Presented here are 9 T cell receptor beta chains from one specimen sequenced in a study of shared clonotypes between healthy human individuals. Data came from immunoSEQ multiplex PCR; TCRdb stores just in-frame clones and leaves some out. The sample includes more than 2 million clones, under 97% of them seen just once. Sample: naive CD4+ T cells sorted from blood. The subset is: CD45RA+ positively selected. All receptors come from a man between 18 and 29 years old in good health.

The chain couples TRBV6-5 to TRBJ1-5; tentatively, D is TRBD1 (5 bases). Germline CDR1 is MNHEY and CDR2 is SVGAGI. V lost 5 bases and J lost 7, with 18 bases in between. There are 15 residues in the CDR3. The CDR3: CASSISQGPKQPQHF. CDR3 DNA sequence: TGTGCCAGCAGTATTTCTCAGGGACCGAAGCAGCCCCAGCATTTT.

V and J are TRBV18 and TRBJ1-3; D unclear. V lost 6 bases and J lost 2, with 14 bases in between. The CDR3 loop spans 15 amino acids. The V gene's germline CDR1 is KGHSH and CDR2 LQKENI. The CDR3 DNA follows: TGTGCCAGCTCTCCTACCTTCTTTCCTGGAAACACCATATATTTT. Translating it yields CASSPTFFPGNTIYF. Filled out from reference TRBV18 and TRBJ1-3, the complete variable domain reads NAGVMQNPRHLVRRRGQEARLRCSPMKGHSHVYWYRQLPEEGLKFMVYLQKENIIDESGMPKERFSAEFPKEGPSILRIQQVVRGDSAAYFCASSPTFFPGNTIYFGEGSWLTVV.

The chain links TRBV5-1 to TRBJ2-7; no clear D. The V end was cut by 2 bases, the J end by 0 bases, with 6 bases between. Germline assignment: CDR1 SGHRS and CDR2 YFSETQ. This CDR3 comprises 13 residues. The CDR3 DNA sequence: TGCGCCAGCAGCTTTAACCCCTCCTACGAGCAGTACTTC. This sequence encodes CASSFNPSYEQYF.

The chain joins TRBV5-4 to TRBJ1-5, with D possibly matching TRBD1 (6 bases). The CDR3 has 13 residues. Germline assignment: CDR1 SGHNT and CDR2 YYREEE (reference sequence). V lost 4 bases and J 4 bases, leaving 9 bases between the germline ends. CDR3: CASSQGTNQPQHF. The CDR3 DNA sequence: TGTGCCAGCAGCCAGGGGACTAATCAGCCCCAGCATTTT. The full variable domain, its missing parts supplied by reference TRBV5-4 and TRBJ1-5, is ETGVTQSPTHLIKTRGQQVTLRCSSQSGHNTVSWYQQALGQGPQFIFQYYREEENGRGNFPPRFSGLQFPNYSSELNVNALELDDSALYLCASSQGTNQPQHFGDGTRLSIL.

The chain joins TRBV18 to TRBJ2-7, with a possible D match to TRBD1 (6 bases). Germline V gene lookup returns CDR1 KGHSH and CDR2 LQKENI. The CDR3 is made up of 15 amino acids. The V end was cut by 0 bases, the J end by 6 bases, with 15 bases between. The CDR3 spells CASSPPHRERGEQYF. CDR3 bases: TGTGCCAGCTCACCACCGCACAGGGAAAGAGGCGAGCAGTACTTC.

DNA for the CDR3: TGTGCCAGCAGTGACAGGGTGCAGCCCCAGCATTTT. Its protein product is CASSDRVQPQHF. The chain is built from TRBV27 and TRBJ1-5, with TRBD1 matching over 7 bases. Germline loops: CDR1 MNHEY, CDR2 SMNVEV (reference sequence). Trimming cost V 5 bases and J 7 bases; bases outside gene matches: 2. CDR3 length equals 12 residues.

The chain carries TRBV10-3 and TRBJ2-3; tentative D call: TRBD1 (6 bases). Trimming cost V 7 bases and J 5 bases, with 19 bases left between them. Per germline, CDR1 ENHRY and CDR2 SYGVKD. The CDR3 is 15 residues long. CDR3 region: CAITPSGQSGDTQYF. The CDR3 DNA follows: TGTGCCATCACGCCGTCCGGACAGTCCGGAGATACGCAGTATTTT.

The V call is TRBV29-1, the J call TRBJ2-3; weak D call: TRBD2 (5 bases). The germline CDR1 and CDR2 sequences are SQVTM and ANQGSEA. There are 14 residues in the CDR3. Between the trimmed V and J ends, which lost 7 bases and 0 bases, there was a span of 14 bases. This CDR3 reads CSATLSGSTDTQYF. CDR3 sequence (DNA): TGCAGCGCAACCCTGTCGGGGAGCACAGATACGCAGTATTTT.

This sequence joins TRBV7-8 and TRBJ2-3, with 12 bases matching TRBD2. Per the germline V gene, CDR1 is SGHVS and CDR2 is FQNEAQ. The trim removed 5 bases at V and 2 bases at J, leaving 5 bases unmatched. The length of the CDR3 is 16 residues. The CDR3 DNA reads TGTGCCAGCAGCATTCTAGCGGGGGGGTTCACAGATACGCAGTATTTT. It encodes CASSILAGGFTDTQYF.